What follows describes a single T cell receptor beta chain. The data stem from a study of blood T cell repertoires in COVID-19. Study details: T cells, B-cell-depleted T cells, or PBMCs supplied cDNA or gDNA.

Enrollment of patients from Seattle took place during active infection, with longitudinal follow-up. The V and J ends lost 7 bases and 4 bases, in that order; junction bases with no gene match: 8. The CDR3 runs to 14 residues. Germline CDR1 SGHTA, CDR2 FQGNSA. Here immunoSEQ multiplex PCR was the method, and the copy in TCRdb shows in-frame clones only, minus some. The sample includes 150,000 to 200,000 clones, 80% to 90% of them seen just once. The clonotype was recovered from a woman between 65 and 79 years old with COVID-19, enrolled during active disease. The chain joins TRBV7-2 to TRBJ2-7; 9 bases fit TRBD1. Specimen: peripheral blood. The CDR3 coding sequence is TGTGCCAGCATCCAAGGACAGGGGTCATACGAGCAGTACTTC. Its translation: CASIQGQGSYEQYF.